This T cell receptor (beta chain) originates from a study of T cells after yellow fever vaccination. V lost 2 bases, J lost 3 bases, and 7 bases lay in between. This CDR3 spans 14 amino acids. The germline V gene has CDR1 MNHEY and CDR2 SVGEGT. TCRdb used MiXCR to reprocess the 5' RACE reads, holding one entry per CDR3 protein. In the table there are about 340,000 distinct CDR3 sequences, about 8.7% of which are singletons. In the case of this clonotype: Antigen specificity is unknown.

The study's findings and limits: Reappearance after the booster was seen for most primary-vaccination clones, at 95% to 97% CD4 and 80% to 90% CD8.

The V and J genes are TRBV6-2 or TRBV6-3 and TRBJ2-2; no definite D call. The sample consisted of PBMCs, taken on the day of the first yellow fever vaccination. The sequence came from a man in his late teens or twenties who received the YFV17D yellow fever vaccine. CDR3 sequence reads: CASSYNPHTGELFF. Written as DNA, the CDR3 is TGTGCCAGCAGTTACAACCCTCACACCGGGGAGCTGTTTTTT.